The 18 T cell receptor beta chains in this list originate from one sample, sequenced in a study of cytomegalovirus exposure and HLA in healthy donors (TCRdb year 2017). The protocol used for the library was the immunoSEQ multiplex PCR assay. For the multiplex PCR, a mixture combining 60 forward primers for TCR Vbeta segments and 13 reverse primers for TCR Jbeta segments was used. In TCRdb, the immuneACCESS table is reduced to in-frame sequences with V and J assigned. These tables do not hold every clone; where another copy was compared, an unresolved V gene accounts for under half, and the others remain unexplained. This sample gives more than 85,000 clones in total; roughly 12% of them show up just once. The ten biggest clones cover 15% to 20% of the sample. The specimen was PBMCs. These receptors all stem from a man aged 35-49 years in good health and CMV-seropositive.

This clone showed up just a few times. This rearrangement joins TRBV15 to TRBJ2-1; D uncertain. V shed 1 base and J shed 3 bases, with 13 bases lying between them. The CDR3 contains 16 residues. Per germline, CDR1 LNHNV and CDR2 YYDKDF (reference sequence). The DNA of the CDR3 is TGTGCCACCAGCAGAGGAGGTAGCCAAGTCTACAATGAGCAGTTCTTC. This gives the protein CATSRGGSQVYNEQFF.

The chain combines TRBV15 with TRBJ2-7, with no clear D. V lost 5 bases, J lost 1 base, and 21 bases lay in between. The CDR3 consists of 17 residues. CDR1 is LNHNV and CDR2 is YYDKDF in the germline V gene (reference sequence). CDR3 region: CATSPNPRRGLSYEQYF. DNA for the CDR3: TGTGCCACCAGCCCGAACCCTAGGCGCGGCCTGTCCTACGAGCAGTACTTC.

The chain employs TRBV6-5 and TRBJ1-1; 8 bases line up with TRBD1. This CDR3 has 15 amino acids. Per germline, CDR1 MNHEY and CDR2 SVGAGI. After removal of 4 bases from V and 1 base from J, the junction contained 5 bases not matched to a gene. The CDR3 DNA sequence: TGTGCCAGCAGTTTCCAGGGGGCCGGGAACACTGAAGCTTTCTTT. Encoded protein: CASSFQGAGNTEAFF.

This clone has more than one count but fewer than ten. The chain joins TRBV28 to TRBJ1-1, with 7 bases matching TRBD1. V lost 8 bases and J lost 10; bases outside the gene matches: 19. Per germline, CDR1 MDHEN and CDR2 SYDVKM. The CDR3 loop spans 15 amino acids. CDR3 residues: CASGPTGFMFLGAFF. CDR3 DNA: TGTGCCAGCGGTCCGACAGGGTTCATGTTTTTGGGAGCTTTCTTT.

The chain combines TRBV7-3 with TRBJ2-5, with TRBD1 identical over 7 bases. The germline gives CDR1 SGHTA, CDR2 FQGTGA. The V gene end was trimmed by 0 bases and the J gene end by 4 bases; junction bases not matched to a gene: 5. The CDR3 totals 15 residues. CDR3 coding DNA: TGTGCCAGCAGCTTAACAGGGGCAGGGGGAGAGACCCAGTACTTC. Translating it yields CASSLTGAGGETQYF.

The CDR3 nucleotides read TGTGCCACTACGCCAGCAGGGATCGGCTATGGCTACACCTTC. Protein sequence: CATTPAGIGYGYTF. V usage is TRBV19 and J usage is TRBJ1-2, with D tentatively TRBD1 (5 bases). With 10 bases removed from V and 4 bases from J, the gap between germline ends came to 19 bases. The CDR3 is made up of 14 amino acids. Germline CDR1 LNHDA, CDR2 SQIVND (reference sequence). The entire variable domain, with the rest obtained from reference TRBV19 and TRBJ1-2, is as follows: DGGITQSPKYLFRKEGQNVTLSCEQNLNHDAMYWYRQDPGQGLRLIYYSQIVNDFQKGDIAEGYSVSREKKESFPLTVTSAQKNPTAFYLCATTPAGIGYGYTFGSGTRLTVV.

This clone turned up a few times. The CDR3 is CASSSGLAEADTQYF. DNA for the CDR3: TGCGCCAGCAGCTCTGGACTAGCAGAGGCAGATACGCAGTATTTT. The chain carries TRBV5-1 and TRBJ2-3; TRBD2 matches at 8 bases. The CDR3 contains 15 residues. Germline loops: CDR1 SGHRS, CDR2 YFSETQ. Losses at the gene ends were 3 bases for V and 4 bases for J; bases not matched to a gene: 7.

This clone was seen only a few times. This rearrangement joins TRBV7-8 to TRBJ2-2, with TRBD2 matching over 7 bases. The CDR3 runs to 16 residues. With V trimmed by 10 bases and J by 2 bases, 13 bases remained unmatched. CDR1 is SGHVS and CDR2 is FQNEAQ in the germline V gene. CDR3 protein: CATSGGPVPNTGELFF. The CDR3 bases are TGTGCCACTTCGGGGGGACCGGTGCCCAACACCGGGGAGCTGTTTTTT.

The V gene is TRBV27, the J gene TRBJ2-6, with D possibly being TRBD1 (5 bases). Per the germline V gene, CDR1 is MNHEY and CDR2 is SMNVEV (reference sequence). The CDR3 runs to 15 residues. The V and J ends lost 2 bases and 4 bases respectively, with 9 bases between them. DNA for the CDR3: TGTGCCAGCAGTTTAATCCCAGGGGGGGCCAACGTCCTGACTTTC. This encodes CASSLIPGGANVLTF.

This clone occurred a few times. The chain employs TRBV7-9 and TRBJ2-2; D gene uncertain. The germline V gene has CDR1 SEHNR and CDR2 FQNEAQ (reference sequence). V lost 3 bases to trimming and J lost 7 bases, with 3 bases between them. CDR3 length equals 11 residues. This chain's CDR3 is CASSFGGELFF. The CDR3 nucleotides read TGTGCCAGCAGCTTCGGCGGGGAGCTGTTTTTT.

The chain combines TRBV6-1 with TRBJ2-1, with 9 bases aligning to TRBD2. The CDR3 runs to 17 residues. V lost 0 bases to trimming and J lost 7 bases; unmatched junction nucleotides: 10. CDR1 and CDR2 from the germline V gene are MNHNS and SASEGT. In DNA form, the CDR3 reads TGTGCCAGCAGTGAAGCGCTCGGCGGGAGGGCCAAGAATGAGCAGTTCTTC. Protein product: CASSEALGGRAKNEQFF.

This clone was seen only a few times. The genes are TRBV6-5 and TRBJ1-1; D not certain. V was trimmed by 6 bases and J by 2 bases, leaving 10 bases between them. CDR3 length: 13 amino acids. CDR1 is MNHEY, CDR2 SVGAGI, per germline. CDR3: CASSHRGNTEAFF. For the CDR3, the DNA is TGTGCCAGCAGCCACCGAGGTAACACTGAAGCTTTCTTT.

The V gene is TRBV11-3, the J gene TRBJ2-2; D not resolved. There are 16 residues in the CDR3. V lost 0 bases, J lost 0 bases, and 8 bases lay in between. CDR1 SGHNT and CDR2 YENEEA come from the germline V gene. Here the CDR3 reads CASSLDLQTNTGELFF. For the CDR3, the DNA is TGTGCCAGCAGCTTAGATTTGCAGACGAACACCGGGGAGCTGTTTTTT. Drawing the rest from reference TRBV11-3 and TRBJ2-2, the complete variable domain is EAGVVQSPRYKIIEKKQPVAFWCNPISGHNTLYWYLQNLGQGPELLIRYENEEAVDDSQLPKDRFSAERLKGVDSTLKIQPAELGDSAVYLCASSLDLQTNTGELFFGEGSRLTVL.

The V gene is TRBV9, the J gene TRBJ1-1; D call uncertain. V dropped 2 bases and J dropped 4 bases, with 12 bases sitting between them. Germline CDR1 SGDLS, CDR2 YYNGEE. The CDR3 is 14 residues long. The CDR3 coding sequence is TGTGCCAGCAGCGTCGGCGACTTTGGCACTGAAGCTTTCTTT. Protein sequence: CASSVGDFGTEAFF.

This clone has only a few counts. V usage is TRBV19 and J usage is TRBJ1-5; 9 bases are shared with TRBD1. Germline V CDR1 and CDR2: LNHDA, SQIVND (reference sequence). There are 16 residues in the CDR3. Trimming cost V 5 bases and J 9 bases; bases outside gene matches: 14. The CDR3 is CASSPKGTGTGRPQHF. The DNA of the CDR3 is TGTGCCAGTAGTCCTAAGGGGACCGGGACAGGGAGGCCCCAGCATTTT.

This clone was seen a handful of times. The chain is built from TRBV5-6 and TRBJ1-2, with TRBD1 matching 9 bases. Germline-derived CDR1 and CDR2 are SGHDT and YYEEEE. The CDR3 spans 15 residues. Trimming at V came to 5 bases and at J to 4 bases, leaving 9 bases not matched to a gene. The CDR3 DNA reads TGTGCCAGCAGAGACCCGGGACAGGGTTCCTATGGCTACACCTTC. This encodes CASRDPGQGSYGYTF.

The V gene is TRBV7-9, the J gene TRBJ2-2; D is undetermined. Germline CDR1 is SEHNR and CDR2 is FQNEAQ (reference sequence). Between the trimmed V and J ends, which lost 2 bases and 3 bases, there was a span of 7 bases. This CDR3 has 14 amino acids. CDR3 loop: CASSLFRDTGELFF. CDR3 DNA sequence: TGTGCCAGCAGCTTATTTCGGGACACCGGGGAGCTGTTTTTT.

For this clone: A read error may produce the germline difference seen at one junction end. The CDR3 bases are TGTGCCAGTAGTAGGGGGACAGGGGCGTATAGCAATCGGCCCCAGCATTTT. The encoded protein is CASSRGTGAYSNRPQHF. J is TRBJ1-5 and V is TRBV19, with TRBD1 identical over 10 bases. CDR1 and CDR2 from the germline V gene are LNHDA and SQIVND (reference sequence). The CDR3 is 17 residues long.